This T cell receptor (beta chain) emerged from a study of CD8+ T cells in alopecia areata. Study context: Tofacitinib therapy took 6 to 18 months; 6 months off drug came after. Findings of the study overall: An increase in clonality over normal scalp was evident in lesional scalp, especially alopecia totalis/universalis. Among the top 100, expanded CD8+ clones, as well as scalp clonality, were significantly decreased by tofacitinib.

RNA extraction and reverse transcription yielded cDNA as sequencing template. Sequencing used immunoSEQ multiplex PCR; TCRdb keeps in-frame clones, though not all of them. The sample lists nearly 110,000 clones, about 83% occurring once. About this clone itself: Its antigen is unknown.

Noted treatment: oral pan-JAK inhibitor, 5-10 mg twice daily. This CDR3 region has 16 residues. Losses at the gene ends were 3 bases for V and 2 bases for J; bases not matched to a gene: 9. The V gene's germline CDR1 is LNHDA and CDR2 SQIVND (reference sequence). V is TRBV19 and J is TRBJ1-2; TRBD1 matches 7 bases. Specimen: CD8+ T cells sorted from blood, collected at week 24, from a patient treated with tofacitinib. This sequence was found in a human donor with alopecia areata. CDR3 sequence: CASSIRRGVMNYGYTF. The CDR3 DNA reads as TGTGCCAGTAGTATCCGCAGGGGGGTTATGAACTATGGCTACACCTTC.